This T cell receptor (beta chain) emerged from a study of technical replicates of blood from a few donors. The V gene lost 5 bases and the J gene lost 3 bases, with 17 bases spanning the gap. The CDR3 runs 15 residues. CDR1 and CDR2 (germline): MRHNA, SNTAGT. Repertoires were generated with immunoSEQ multiplex PCR, while TCRdb's copy carries only in-frame clones and drops some. The sample lists about 49,000 clones, 90% to 95% occurring once. This clonotype originated in a human donor in good health. Some clones in this sample may be carry-over from other donors' samples. The chain employs TRBV6-4 and TRBJ2-7; the D gene is possibly TRBD1 (6 bases). Sequenced input: PBMCs. The CDR3, as DNA: TGTGCCAGCAGTCCCACCGGACAGTTGAACTACGAGCAGTACTTC. Its translation: CASSPTGQLNYEQYF.